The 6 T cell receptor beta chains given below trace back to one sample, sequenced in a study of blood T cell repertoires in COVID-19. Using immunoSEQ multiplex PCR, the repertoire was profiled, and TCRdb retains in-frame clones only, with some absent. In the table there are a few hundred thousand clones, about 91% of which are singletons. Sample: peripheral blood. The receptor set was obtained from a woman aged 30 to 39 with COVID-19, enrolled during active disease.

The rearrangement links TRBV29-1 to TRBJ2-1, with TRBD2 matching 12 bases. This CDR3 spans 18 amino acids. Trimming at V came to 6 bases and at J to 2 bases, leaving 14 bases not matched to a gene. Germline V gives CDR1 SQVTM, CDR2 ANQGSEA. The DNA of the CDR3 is TGCAGCGTGGGAAACAGGGGGCCTAGCGGGAGGGCCTACAATGAGCAGTTCTTC. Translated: CSVGNRGPSGRAYNEQFF.

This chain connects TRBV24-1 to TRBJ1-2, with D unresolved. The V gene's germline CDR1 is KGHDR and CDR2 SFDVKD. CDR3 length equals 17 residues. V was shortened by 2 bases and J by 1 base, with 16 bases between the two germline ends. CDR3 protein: CATSDSNPGSLNYGYTF. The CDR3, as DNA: TGTGCCACCAGTGATTCGAACCCCGGGTCCCTTAACTATGGCTACACCTTC.

The CDR3 is CASSTGLAGGLGANVLTF. The CDR3 bases are TGCGCCAGCAGCACGGGACTAGCGGGAGGATTGGGGGCCAACGTCCTGACTTTC. The chain links TRBV5-1 to TRBJ2-6; 15 positions match TRBD2. The CDR3 consists of 18 residues. Germline CDR1 and CDR2: SGHRS and YFSETQ. The V gene end was trimmed by 4 bases and the J gene end by 4 bases; junction bases not matched to a gene: 6.

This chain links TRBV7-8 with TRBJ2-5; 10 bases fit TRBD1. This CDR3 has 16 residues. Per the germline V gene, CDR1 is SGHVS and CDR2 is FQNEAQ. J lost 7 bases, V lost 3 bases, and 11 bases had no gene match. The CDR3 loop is CASSFRVDRGRGTQYF. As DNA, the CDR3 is TGTGCCAGCAGCTTCCGGGTTGACAGGGGGCGAGGGACCCAGTACTTC.

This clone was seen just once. CDR3 nucleotides: TGTGCCAGCAGTTCCTACCGATGGGAGCGGCGTTCCTACGAGCAGTACGTC. Protein product: CASSSYRWERRSYEQYV. The chain carries TRBV6-2 or TRBV6-3 and TRBJ2-7, with D possibly matching TRBD2 (5 bases). V was clipped by 4 bases and J by 1 base, with 20 bases between them. CDR1 is MNHEY and CDR2 is SVGEGT in the germline V gene. This CDR3 comprises 17 residues.

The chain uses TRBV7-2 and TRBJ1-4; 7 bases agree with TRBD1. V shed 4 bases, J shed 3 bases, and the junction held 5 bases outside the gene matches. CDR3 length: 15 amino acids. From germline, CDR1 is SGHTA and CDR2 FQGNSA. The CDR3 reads CASSSRTGANEKLFF. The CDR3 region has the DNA TGTGCCAGCAGCTCCCGGACAGGAGCTAATGAAAAACTGTTTTTT.